This TCR beta chain derives from a study of CD8 T cells in Susac syndrome. Reverse transcription of about 0.5 to 1 ug RNA used random hexamers. TCRdb re-analysed the immunoSEQ multiplex PCR reads in MiXCR, keeping a single row per CDR3 protein. The profile covers 150,000 to 200,000 distinct CDR3 sequences, with 94% appearing a single time and 0.12% taken by the ten largest. The sequence was obtained from a human donor with Susac syndrome. The specimen was CD4+ T cells from PBMCs.

The CDR3 region has the DNA TGTGCCAGCAGGGGGGAGGGTAATTCACCCCTCCACTTT. The encoded protein is CASRGEGNSPLHF. The rearrangement joins TRBV12-3 or TRBV12-4 to TRBJ1-6, with D tentatively TRBD1 (5 bases). Trimming left V 6 bases short and J 6 bases short, with 9 bases between. CDR3 length: 13 amino acids.